The next 5 T cell receptor beta chains were all read from a single sample in a study of OX40 agonist ivuxolimab in advanced cancers. Library generation was performed with the immunoSEQ multiplex PCR assay. TCRdb re-hosts the immuneACCESS table, in-frame sequences only. Its copies lack some clones; in the studies checked, an unresolved V gene accounts for under half of them, and the cause for the rest is not known. The sample includes tens of thousands of clones, with about 92% observed a single time. The ten biggest clones cover around 1% of the sample. This sample comprised CD4+ or CD8+ T cells sorted from blood, obtained in a trial of the OX40 agonist ivuxolimab. The receptors derive from an adult with an advanced solid tumor such as melanoma, head and neck, liver or kidney cancer.

The chain links TRBV4-1 to TRBJ2-6; maybe TRBD2 (6 bases). V was shortened by 0 bases and J by 0 bases, with 9 bases between the two germline ends. CDR1 is MGHRA, CDR2 YSYEKL, per germline. The CDR3 consists of 17 residues. The DNA of the CDR3 is TGCGCCAGCAGCCAAGAGCCGGGAGCCTCTGGGGCCAACGTCCTGACTTTC. This sequence encodes CASSQEPGASGANVLTF.

The gene calls are TRBV2 and TRBJ1-4; D uncertain. The CDR3 has 14 residues. Germline V gene data show CDR1 as SNHLY and CDR2 as FYNNEI. Between the trimmed V and J ends, which lost 5 bases and 0 bases, there was a span of 7 bases. CDR3 region: CASSPRPTNEKLFF. The DNA for the CDR3 is TGTGCCAGCAGTCCCCGACCAACTAATGAAAAACTGTTTTTT.

The chain joins TRBV5-5 to TRBJ1-2, with a weak D call TRBD1 (6 bases). Trimming removed 0 bases at V and 8 bases at J, with 11 bases between. The length of the CDR3 is 13 residues. Germline V gene data show CDR1 as SGHKS and CDR2 as YYEKEE (reference sequence). Here the CDR3 reads CASSLDQGLGYTF. CDR3 nucleotide sequence: TGTGCCAGCAGCTTGGACCAGGGGTTAGGCTACACCTTC.

The count of this clone is one. The chain employs TRBV5-1 and TRBJ2-3, with D perhaps matching TRBD2 (5 bases). Trimming left V 0 bases short and J 4 bases short, with 15 bases between. Germline V gene lookup returns CDR1 SGHRS and CDR2 YFSETQ. The CDR3 loop spans 16 amino acids. CDR3 region: CASSLDGIASADTQYF. The CDR3 region has the DNA TGCGCCAGCAGCTTGGATGGGATAGCGAGCGCAGATACGCAGTATTTT.

This clone was picked up a small number of times. The chain employs TRBV19 and TRBJ2-5; tentative D call: TRBD1 (6 bases). CDR1 is LNHDA, CDR2 SQIVND, per germline (reference sequence). The CDR3 covers 13 residues. V lost 6 bases and J 5 bases, leaving 13 bases between the germline ends. The CDR3 spells CASSRTATETQYF. The CDR3 DNA sequence: TGTGCCAGTAGCAGGACAGCTACGGAGACCCAGTACTTC.